The next 15 T cell receptor beta chains were all read from a single sample in a study of blood T cell repertoires in COVID-19. TCRdb keeps only in-frame clones here, not all; method: immunoSEQ multiplex PCR. The table shows about 270,000 clones, with roughly nine tenths occurring only once. Sequencing was performed on PBMCs or T cells enriched from blood (not recorded which). The receptors shown here come from a woman aged 18 to 35 who had recovered from COVID-19.

This clone was seen only once. The V gene is TRBV9, the J gene TRBJ1-1, with D possibly matching TRBD1 (6 bases). Germline assignment: CDR1 SGDLS and CDR2 YYNGEE. Between the trimmed V and J ends, which lost 1 base and 6 bases, there was a span of 16 bases. The CDR3 loop spans 15 amino acids. The CDR3 nucleotides are TGTGCCAGCAGCGTACTCCCGGGGGCGGGGGCTGAAGCTTTCTTT. Translation: CASSVLPGAGAEAFF.

This rearrangement joins TRBV5-1 to TRBJ1-1, with TRBD1 as a possible D gene (5 bases). The length of the CDR3 is 14 residues. Germline CDR1 and CDR2: SGHRS and YFSETQ. V was trimmed by 0 bases and J by 12 bases, leaving 18 bases between them. The CDR3 here is CASSLGGKTSGTFF. The CDR3 DNA reads as TGCGCCAGCAGCTTGGGGGGAAAGACCTCAGGGACTTTCTTT.

The genes are TRBV15 and TRBJ1-2; tentative D call: TRBD1 (5 bases). V lost 4 bases, J lost 0 bases, and 15 bases lay in between. CDR3 size: 16 residues. Germline loops: CDR1 LNHNV, CDR2 YYDKDF (reference sequence). This CDR3 reads CATSILPRQPNYGYTF. DNA of the CDR3: TGTGCCACCAGCATCCTCCCCAGACAGCCTAACTATGGCTACACCTTC.

The V gene is TRBV27, the J gene TRBJ2-5, with 9 positions matching TRBD2. Germline CDR1 MNHEY, CDR2 SMNVEV (reference sequence). CDR3 length equals 16 residues. With V trimmed by 4 bases and J by 5 bases, 11 bases remained unmatched. CDR3: CASSSRTSALEETQYF. The DNA for the CDR3 is TGTGCCAGCAGTTCCCGGACTAGCGCCCTTGAGGAGACCCAGTACTTC.

The rearrangement uses TRBV5-1 and TRBJ2-7, with 11 bases aligning to TRBD1. V lost 4 bases to trimming and J lost 0 bases; unmatched junction nucleotides: 3. The germline V gene encodes CDR1 SGHRS and CDR2 YFSETQ. There are 15 residues in the CDR3. In nucleotides, the CDR3 is TGCGCCAGCAGCCCCGGGACAGGGGGCTCCTACGAGCAGTACTTC. This translates into CASSPGTGGSYEQYF.

The genes are TRBV7-2 and TRBJ2-5; perhaps TRBD1 as D (5 bases). The germline V and J ends were trimmed by 0 bases and 3 bases, with 11 bases remaining between them. This CDR3 region has 15 residues. The germline CDR1 and CDR2 sequences are SGHTA and FQGNSA. Here the CDR3 reads CASSLAGLGEETQYF. The CDR3 DNA sequence: TGTGCCAGCAGCTTAGCAGGATTAGGGGAAGAGACCCAGTACTTC.

This chain uses TRBV6-1 with TRBJ2-3, with 13 bases identical to TRBD2. There are 16 residues in the CDR3. V was pared by 4 bases and J by 2 bases, with 3 bases of the junction left unmatched. Germline CDR1 MNHNS, CDR2 SASEGT. The CDR3 DNA sequence: TGTGCCAGCAGTGGACTAGCGGGGGGTTTCACAGATACGCAGTATTTT. Its translation is CASSGLAGGFTDTQYF.

This clone was recorded a few times. V and J are TRBV6-1 and TRBJ2-7; 9 bases line up with TRBD2. Germline assignment: CDR1 MNHNS and CDR2 SASEGT. The V segment lost 1 base and the J segment 5 bases; nucleotides outside the gene matches: 6. The CDR3 spans 15 residues. The CDR3 bases are TGTGCCAGCAGTGAAGAGGGCGGGGGGGCGAACGAGCAGTACTTC. Translated: CASSEEGGGANEQYF.

The chain carries TRBV27 and TRBJ2-3; 10 nucleotides align to TRBD2. The CDR3 is made up of 19 amino acids. V lost 8 bases and J lost 3; bases outside the gene matches: 20. CDR1 is MNHEY and CDR2 is SMNVEV in the germline V gene (reference sequence). The CDR3 loop reads CASAPTLERGGTGTDTQYF. The CDR3 DNA reads as TGTGCCAGCGCCCCAACCTTGGAGCGGGGGGGGACTGGGACAGATACGCAGTATTTT.

The chain has TRBV4-2 and TRBJ2-1; 11 bases line up with TRBD2. V dropped 0 bases and J dropped 5; count of bases not matched to a gene: 9. The CDR3 has 18 residues. Germline V gene data show CDR1 as LGHNA and CDR2 as YNFKEQ. The CDR3 is CASSQDGALAGVNNEQFF. The CDR3 DNA sequence: TGTGCCAGCAGCCAAGATGGGGCACTAGCGGGGGTCAACAATGAGCAGTTCTTC.

The V call is TRBV2, the J call TRBJ1-2; D perhaps matches TRBD1 (5 bases). Trimming pared 5 bases from V and 3 bases from J, leaving 13 bases between. Germline V gene data show CDR1 as SNHLY and CDR2 as FYNNEI. This CDR3 spans 14 amino acids. The CDR3 is CASSRLRGDYGYTF. Written as DNA, the CDR3 is TGTGCCAGCAGTAGGTTAAGGGGCGACTATGGCTACACCTTC.

This clone is a singleton in its sample. The CDR3 protein is CASSRTGGGYYEQYF. CDR3 bases: TGTGCCAGCTCACGGACAGGGGGCGGGTACTACGAGCAGTACTTC. The chain carries TRBV18 and TRBJ2-7, with 11 bases matching TRBD1. This CDR3 is built from 15 residues. Germline CDR1 is KGHSH and CDR2 is LQKENI. Trimming removed 4 bases from V and 3 bases from J; junction bases left unmatched: 5.

The chain joins TRBV3-1 (or the pseudogene TRBV3-2) to TRBJ1-6; TRBD1 agrees at 7 bases. Trimming took 2 bases from V and 7 from J; bases not matched to a gene: 5. Per germline, CDR1 LGHDT and CDR2 YNNKEL (reference sequence). The CDR3 runs 15 residues. The CDR3 DNA is TGTGCCAGCAGCCAAAGGGGACAGCCCAATTCACCCCTCCACTTT. Protein sequence: CASSQRGQPNSPLHF.

The chain carries TRBV27 and TRBJ2-2; unclear D gene. V shed 3 bases and J shed 9 bases, with 8 bases lying between them. Germline values: CDR1 MNHEY, CDR2 SMNVEV (reference sequence). This CDR3 comprises 12 residues. The CDR3 here is CASSFPDRELFF. The CDR3 DNA follows: TGTGCCAGCAGTTTCCCTGACAGGGAGCTGTTTTTT.

This clone came up once. Additional DNA sequences in this sample encode the identical CDR3. The chain employs TRBV5-1 and TRBJ1-3; D remains unclear. This CDR3 is 14 amino acids long. Germline CDR1 SGHRS, CDR2 YFSETQ. V was trimmed by 2 bases and J by 0 bases, leaving 6 bases between them. The CDR3 nucleotides read TGCGCCAGCAGCTTACAGAGCTCTGGAAACACCATATATTTT. Amino acids: CASSLQSSGNTIYF.